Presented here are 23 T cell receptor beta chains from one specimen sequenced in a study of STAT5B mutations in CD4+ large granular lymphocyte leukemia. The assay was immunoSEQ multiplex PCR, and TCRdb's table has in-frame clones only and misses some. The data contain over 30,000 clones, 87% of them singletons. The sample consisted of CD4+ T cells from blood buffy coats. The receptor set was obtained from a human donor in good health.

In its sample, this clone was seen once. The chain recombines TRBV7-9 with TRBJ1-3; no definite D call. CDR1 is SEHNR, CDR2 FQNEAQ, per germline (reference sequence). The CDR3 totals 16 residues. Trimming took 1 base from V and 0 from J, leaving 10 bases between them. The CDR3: CASSLVPVLSGNTIYF. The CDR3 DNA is TGTGCCAGCAGCTTAGTTCCGGTACTCTCTGGAAACACCATATATTTT.

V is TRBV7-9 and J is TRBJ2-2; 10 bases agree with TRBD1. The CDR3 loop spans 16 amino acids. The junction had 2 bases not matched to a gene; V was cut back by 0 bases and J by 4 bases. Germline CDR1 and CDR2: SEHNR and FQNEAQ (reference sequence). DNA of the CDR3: TGTGCCAGCAGCTTAGCCGGGACAGGGGCCACCGGGGAGCTGTTTTTT. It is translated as CASSLAGTGATGELFF.

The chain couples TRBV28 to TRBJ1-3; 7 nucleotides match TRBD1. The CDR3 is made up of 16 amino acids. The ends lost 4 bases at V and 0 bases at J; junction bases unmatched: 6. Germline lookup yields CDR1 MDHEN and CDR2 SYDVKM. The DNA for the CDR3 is TGTGCCAGCAGTTCCCCGGGACAGATCTCTGGAAACACCATATATTTT. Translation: CASSSPGQISGNTIYF. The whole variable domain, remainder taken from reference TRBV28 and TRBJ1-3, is DVKVTQSSRYLVKRTGEKVFLECVQDMDHENMFWYRQDPGLGLRLIYFSYDVKMKEKGDIPEGYSVSREKKERFSLILESASTNQTSMYLCASSSPGQISGNTIYFGEGSWLTVV.

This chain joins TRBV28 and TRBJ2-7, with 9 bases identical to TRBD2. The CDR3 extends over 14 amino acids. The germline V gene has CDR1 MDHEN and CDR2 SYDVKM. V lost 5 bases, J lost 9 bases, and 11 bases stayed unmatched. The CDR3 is CASSEGGRAKGQYF. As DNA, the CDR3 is TGTGCCAGCAGTGAAGGCGGGAGGGCCAAGGGGCAGTACTTC.

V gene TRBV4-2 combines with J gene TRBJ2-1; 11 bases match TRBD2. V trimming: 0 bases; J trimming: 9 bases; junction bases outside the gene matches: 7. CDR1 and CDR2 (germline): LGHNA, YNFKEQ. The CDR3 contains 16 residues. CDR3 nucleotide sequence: TGTGCCAGCAGCCAAGATCTAGCGGGAGGCCGCCTTGAGCAGTTCTTC. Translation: CASSQDLAGGRLEQFF.

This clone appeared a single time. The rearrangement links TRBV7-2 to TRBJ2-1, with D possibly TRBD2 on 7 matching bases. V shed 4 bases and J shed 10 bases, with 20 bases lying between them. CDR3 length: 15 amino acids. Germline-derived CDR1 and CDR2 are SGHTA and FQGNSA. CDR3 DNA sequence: TGTGCCAGCAGCTCGCTAGCGGTTAAAGGGGGGGAGCAGTTCTTC. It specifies CASSSLAVKGGEQFF.

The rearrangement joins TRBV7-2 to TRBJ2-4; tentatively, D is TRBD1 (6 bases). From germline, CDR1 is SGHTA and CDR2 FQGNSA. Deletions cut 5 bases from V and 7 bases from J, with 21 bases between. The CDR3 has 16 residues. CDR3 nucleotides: TGTGCCAGCAGCCAGAACAGGGATCCCCCAAGGAACATTCAGTACTTC. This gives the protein CASSQNRDPPRNIQYF.

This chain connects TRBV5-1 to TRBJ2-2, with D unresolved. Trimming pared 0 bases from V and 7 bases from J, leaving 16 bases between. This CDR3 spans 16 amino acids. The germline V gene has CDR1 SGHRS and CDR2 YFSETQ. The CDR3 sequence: CASSLASLLTSGELFF. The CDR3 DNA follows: TGCGCCAGCAGCTTGGCCAGTCTATTGACGAGCGGGGAGCTGTTTTTT. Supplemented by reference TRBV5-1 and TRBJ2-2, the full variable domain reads KAGVTQTPRYLIKTRGQQVTLSCSPISGHRSVSWYQQTPGQGLQFLFEYFSETQRNKGNFPGRFSGRQFSNSRSEMNVSTLELGDSALYLCASSLASLLTSGELFFGEGSRLTVL.

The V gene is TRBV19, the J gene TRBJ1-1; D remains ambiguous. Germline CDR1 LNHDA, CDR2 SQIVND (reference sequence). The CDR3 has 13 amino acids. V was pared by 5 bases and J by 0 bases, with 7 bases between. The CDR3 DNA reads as TGTGCCAGTAGTGATACAGTGAACACTGAAGCTTTCTTT. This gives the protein CASSDTVNTEAFF.

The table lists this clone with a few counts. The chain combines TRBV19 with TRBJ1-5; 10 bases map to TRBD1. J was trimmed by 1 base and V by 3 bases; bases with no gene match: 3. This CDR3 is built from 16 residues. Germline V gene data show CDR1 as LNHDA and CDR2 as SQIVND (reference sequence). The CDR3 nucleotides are TGTGCCAGTAGTATCAGGACAGGGGGGAGCAATCAGCCCCAGCATTTT. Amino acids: CASSIRTGGSNQPQHF.

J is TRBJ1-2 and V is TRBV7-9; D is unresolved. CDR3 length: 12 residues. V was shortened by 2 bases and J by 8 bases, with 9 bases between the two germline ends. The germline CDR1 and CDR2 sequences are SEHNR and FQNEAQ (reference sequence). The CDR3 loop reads CASSLFPLGYTF. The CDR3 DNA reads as TGTGCCAGCAGCTTATTTCCCCTGGGCTACACCTTC.

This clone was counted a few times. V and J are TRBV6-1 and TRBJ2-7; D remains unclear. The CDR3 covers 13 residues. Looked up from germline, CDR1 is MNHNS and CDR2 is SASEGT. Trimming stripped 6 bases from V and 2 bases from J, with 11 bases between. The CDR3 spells CASRPGPAYEQYF. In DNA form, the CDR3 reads TGTGCCAGCAGGCCGGGCCCAGCCTACGAGCAGTACTTC.

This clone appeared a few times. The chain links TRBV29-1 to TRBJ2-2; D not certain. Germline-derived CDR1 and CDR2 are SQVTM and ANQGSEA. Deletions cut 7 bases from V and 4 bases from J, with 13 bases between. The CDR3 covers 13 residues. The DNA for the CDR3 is TGCAGCGGTGGACGCCAGTCCACCGGGGAGCTGTTTTTT. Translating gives CSGGRQSTGELFF.

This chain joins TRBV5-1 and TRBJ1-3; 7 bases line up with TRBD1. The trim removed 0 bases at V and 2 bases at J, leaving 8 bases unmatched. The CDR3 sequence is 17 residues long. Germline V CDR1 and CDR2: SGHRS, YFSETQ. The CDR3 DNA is TGCGCCAGCAGCTTGGCCCCAGGGGGTACGGCTGGAAACACCATATATTTT. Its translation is CASSLAPGGTAGNTIYF.

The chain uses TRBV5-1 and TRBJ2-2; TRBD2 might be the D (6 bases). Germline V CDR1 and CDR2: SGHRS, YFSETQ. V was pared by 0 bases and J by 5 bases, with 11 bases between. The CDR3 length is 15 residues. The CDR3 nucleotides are TGCGCCAGCAGCTTGGGCGCGGGGAATACCGGGGAGCTGTTTTTT. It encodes CASSLGAGNTGELFF.

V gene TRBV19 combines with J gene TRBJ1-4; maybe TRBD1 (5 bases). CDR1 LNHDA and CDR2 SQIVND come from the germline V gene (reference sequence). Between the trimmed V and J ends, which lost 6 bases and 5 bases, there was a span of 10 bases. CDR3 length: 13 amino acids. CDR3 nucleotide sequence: TGTGCCAGTAGCTGGAAGGGGAATGAAAAACTGTTTTTT. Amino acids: CASSWKGNEKLFF.

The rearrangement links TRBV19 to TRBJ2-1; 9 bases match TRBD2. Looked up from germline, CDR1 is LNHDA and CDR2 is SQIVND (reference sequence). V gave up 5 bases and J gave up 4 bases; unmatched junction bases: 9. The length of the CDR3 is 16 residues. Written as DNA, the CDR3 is TGTGCCAGTAGTCCGCGGGAGGGCCGTCTATACAATGAGCAGTTCTTC. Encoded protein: CASSPREGRLYNEQFF.

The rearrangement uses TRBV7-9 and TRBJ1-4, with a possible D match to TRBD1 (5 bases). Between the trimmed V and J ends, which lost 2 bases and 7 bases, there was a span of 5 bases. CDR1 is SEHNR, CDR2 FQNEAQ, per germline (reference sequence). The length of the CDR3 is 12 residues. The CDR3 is CASSLTGEKLFF. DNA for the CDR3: TGTGCCAGCAGCTTAACAGGTGAAAAACTGTTTTTT.

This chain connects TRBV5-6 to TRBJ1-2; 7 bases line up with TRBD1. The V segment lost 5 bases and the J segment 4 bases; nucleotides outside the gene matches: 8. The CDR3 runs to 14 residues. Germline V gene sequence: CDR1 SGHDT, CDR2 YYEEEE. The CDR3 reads CASSRGTVGYGYTF. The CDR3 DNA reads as TGTGCCAGCAGTCGCGGGACAGTGGGCTATGGCTACACCTTC.

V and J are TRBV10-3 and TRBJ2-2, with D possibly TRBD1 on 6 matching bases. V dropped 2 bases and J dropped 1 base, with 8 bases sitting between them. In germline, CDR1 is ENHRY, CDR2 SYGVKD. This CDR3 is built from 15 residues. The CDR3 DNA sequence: TGTGCCATCAGTGAGCAACAGGGGAACACCGGGGAGCTGTTTTTT. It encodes CAISEQQGNTGELFF.

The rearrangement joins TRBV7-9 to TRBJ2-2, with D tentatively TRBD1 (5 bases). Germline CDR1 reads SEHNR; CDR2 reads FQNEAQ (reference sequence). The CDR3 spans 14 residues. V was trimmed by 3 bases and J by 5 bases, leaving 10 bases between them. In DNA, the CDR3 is TGTGCCAGCAGCTTGACAGTTAAGACCGGGGAGCTGTTTTTT. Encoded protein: CASSLTVKTGELFF.

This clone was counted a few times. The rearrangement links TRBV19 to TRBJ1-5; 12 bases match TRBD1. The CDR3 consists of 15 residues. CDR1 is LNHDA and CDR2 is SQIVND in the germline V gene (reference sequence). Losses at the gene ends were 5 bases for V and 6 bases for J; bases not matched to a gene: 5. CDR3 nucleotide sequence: TGTGCCAGTAGTTCCGGGACAGGGGGCAGTCAGCCCCAGCATTTT. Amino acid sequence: CASSSGTGGSQPQHF.

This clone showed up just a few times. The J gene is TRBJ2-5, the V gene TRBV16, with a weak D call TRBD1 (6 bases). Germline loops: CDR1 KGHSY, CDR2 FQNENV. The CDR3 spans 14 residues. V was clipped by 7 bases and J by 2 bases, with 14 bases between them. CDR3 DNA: TGTGCCAGCATCAACCATAGGGGGCAAGAGACCCAGTACTTC. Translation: CASINHRGQETQYF.